One sample yielded the 31 T cell receptor beta chains listed below, sequenced in a study of Graves' ophthalmopathy and Graves' hyperthyroidism. The authors amplified TCR beta CDR3 regions from RNA transcripts. The first round was an RT-PCR with HTBI primers, and the second round was a multiplex PCR. TCRdb called the multiplex PCR reads again in MiXCR, with one record for every CDR3 protein. Of hundreds of thousands of distinct CDR3 sequences listed, around a fifth are singletons. Sequenced material: peripheral blood. The receptor set was obtained from a woman aged 18-30 years with stable Graves' hyperthyroidism. Some clones in this sample may be carry-over from other donors' samples.

This chain links TRBV12-3 or TRBV12-4 with TRBJ2-2; 7 nucleotides match TRBD1. This CDR3 has 17 residues. The V and J ends lost 6 bases and 4 bases, in that order; junction bases with no gene match: 14. The CDR3 is CASRDSGTALRTGELFF. The CDR3 nucleotides are TGTGCCAGCAGAGATTCGGGGACAGCCTTACGCACCGGGGAGCTGTTTTTT.

This clonotype was seen ten or more times. This chain joins TRBV5-1 and TRBJ2-7; no firm D call. The CDR3 covers 12 residues. V was trimmed by 5 bases and J by 5 bases, leaving 11 bases between them. CDR1 is SGHRS, CDR2 YFSETQ, per germline. For the CDR3, the DNA is TGCGCCAGCAGTAAGACCCTCGACGAGCAGTACTTC. It translates to CASSKTLDEQYF.

The chain combines TRBV5-1 with TRBJ1-1; tentative D call: TRBD1 (5 bases). Trimming cost V 4 bases and J 1 base, with 11 bases left between them. From germline, CDR1 is SGHRS and CDR2 YFSETQ. The CDR3 spans 14 residues. CDR3 protein: CASSVDSPNTEAFF. In DNA, the CDR3 is TGCGCCAGCAGCGTAGACAGCCCGAACACTGAAGCTTTCTTT.

The sample holds many counts of this clonotype. The chain uses TRBV12-3 or TRBV12-4 and TRBJ1-2, with 8 positions matching TRBD1. V lost 2 bases, J lost 4 bases, and 12 bases stayed unmatched. The CDR3 loop spans 17 amino acids. The CDR3 loop is CASSLPGQALLTYGYTF. CDR3 bases: TGTGCCAGCAGTTTACCGGGACAGGCCTTACTAACCTATGGCTACACCTTC.

The rearrangement joins TRBV28 to TRBJ2-4, with 7 bases lining up with TRBD1. V lost 2 bases and J lost 8; bases outside the gene matches: 6. Germline V gene data show CDR1 as MDHEN and CDR2 as SYDVKM. This CDR3 comprises 14 residues. CDR3 loop: CASSLPYRGDIQYF. CDR3 DNA sequence: TGTGCCAGCAGTTTACCCTACAGGGGAGACATTCAGTACTTC.

In this sample, this clonotype turned up many times. V is TRBV19 and J is TRBJ2-7, with 10 nucleotides matching TRBD1. The CDR3 spans 15 residues. CDR1 and CDR2 from the germline V gene are LNHDA and SQIVND (reference sequence). J was trimmed by 3 bases and V by 6 bases; bases with no gene match: 8. CDR3: CASSVPGQGIYEQYF. CDR3 coding DNA: TGTGCCAGTAGCGTTCCGGGACAGGGGATCTACGAGCAGTACTTC.

Many counts were recorded for this clonotype. The DNA for the CDR3 is TGCAGTGCTAGAGATCGGTACTACTACGAGCAGTACTTC. It codes for CSARDRYYYEQYF. The rearrangement links TRBV20-1 to TRBJ2-7; no firm D call. The CDR3 spans 13 residues. The germline V gene has CDR1 DFQATT and CDR2 SNEGSKA (reference sequence). Trimming pared 0 bases from V and 3 bases from J, leaving 9 bases between.

Many counts were recorded for this clonotype. V is TRBV11-2 and J is TRBJ2-7, with TRBD2 identical over 10 bases. Per germline, CDR1 SGHAT and CDR2 FQNNGV. Germline trimming cut 6 bases from V and 3 bases from J; bases unmatched to any gene: 14. This CDR3 comprises 17 residues. The CDR3 DNA is TGTGCCAGCAGTCCGTGGGCTAGCGGGAGTTTGGGCTACGAGCAGTACTTC. Protein product: CASSPWASGSLGYEQYF.

The table lists this clonotype with many counts. The chain recombines TRBV28 with TRBJ2-7, with 9 bases identical to TRBD2. Germline loops: CDR1 MDHEN, CDR2 SYDVKM. V gave up 5 bases and J gave up 2 bases; unmatched junction bases: 19. The CDR3 spans 19 residues. In nucleotides, the CDR3 is TGTGCCAGCAGTCACTCCCCGGGTCTAGCGGGGCAGCGTGCCTACGAGCAGTACTTC. Translation: CASSHSPGLAGQRAYEQYF.

The table lists this clonotype with many counts. The chain uses TRBV7-2 and TRBJ2-5; 15 bases map to TRBD2. V shed 4 bases and J 4 bases; nucleotides not matched to a gene: 4. Germline V gene lookup returns CDR1 SGHTA and CDR2 FQGNSA. The CDR3 is 16 amino acids. Written as DNA, the CDR3 is TGTGCCAGCAGCTCCCGGACTAGCGGGAGGGGAGAGACCCAGTACTTC. Its protein product is CASSSRTSGRGETQYF.

This clonotype was observed many times. This rearrangement joins TRBV20-1 to TRBJ1-1; D gene uncertain. Deletions cut 6 bases from V and 3 bases from J, with 11 bases between. Germline CDR1 reads DFQATT; CDR2 reads SNEGSKA (reference sequence). The CDR3 sequence is 12 residues long. The CDR3 coding sequence is TGCAGTGCCCTCCGGTATGACACTGAAGCTTTCTTT. This sequence encodes CSALRYDTEAFF.

This clonotype has just a few counts. This may come from a read error, since a much larger clone is one base off. This chain uses TRBV5-6 with TRBJ1-5; D call uncertain. Germline V gene lookup returns CDR1 SGHDT and CDR2 YYEEEE. This CDR3 has 12 amino acids. The CDR3 coding sequence is TGTGCCAACAGCGAAGGGTATCAGCCCCAGCATTTT. This sequence encodes CANSEGYQPQHF. Full variable domain (missing parts from reference TRBV5-6 and TRBJ1-5): DAGVTQSPTHLIKTRGQQVTLRCSPKSGHDTVSWYQQALGQGPQFIFQYYEEEERQRGNFPDRFSGHQFPNYSSELNVNALLLGDSALYLCANSEGYQPQHFGDGTRLSIL.

The table lists this clonotype with many counts. The chain uses TRBV9 and TRBJ2-5; 16 nucleotides align to TRBD2. Germline V gene lookup returns CDR1 SGDLS and CDR2 YYNGEE. The length of the CDR3 is 18 residues. The V gene end was trimmed by 3 bases and the J gene end by 1 base; junction bases not matched to a gene: 6. CDR3 protein: CASSAGTSGGGSQETQYF. The CDR3 nucleotides are TGTGCCAGCAGCGCCGGGACTAGCGGGGGGGGAAGCCAAGAGACCCAGTACTTC. Complete variable domain (other parts from reference TRBV9 and TRBJ2-5): DSGVTQTPKHLITATGQRVTLRCSPRSGDLSVYWYQQSLDQGLQFLIQYYNGEERAKGNILERFSAQQFPDLHSELNLSSLELGDSALYFCASSAGTSGGGSQETQYFGPGTRLLVL.

This clonotype was picked up many times. The V gene is TRBV27, the J gene TRBJ2-6; D not resolved. The CDR3 is 14 amino acids. V was trimmed by 7 bases and J by 3 bases, leaving 10 bases between them. CDR1 and CDR2 from the germline V gene are MNHEY and SMNVEV (reference sequence). CDR3 in DNA: TGTGCCAGCAAATTGGCGTATGGGGCCAACGTCCTGACTTTC. It translates to CASKLAYGANVLTF.

This clonotype has a handful of counts. The chain recombines TRBV7-6 with TRBJ2-2, with 10 bases lining up with TRBD1. The CDR3 is made up of 16 amino acids. Germline CDR1 reads SGHVS; CDR2 reads FNYEAQ. The J segment lost 2 bases and the V segment lost 3 bases, leaving 3 bases of the junction unmatched. The DNA for the CDR3 is TGTGCCAGCAGCTTTTGGGACAGGGGAAACACCGGGGAGCTGTTTTTT. Translated: CASSFWDRGNTGELFF. The variable domain in full, with the rest retrieved from reference TRBV7-6 and TRBJ2-2, is GAGVSQSPRYKVTKRGQDVALRCDPISGHVSLYWYRQALGQGPEFLTYFNYEAQQDKSGLPNDRFSAERPEGSISTLTIQRTEQRDSAMYRCASSFWDRGNTGELFFGEGSRLTVL.

This clonotype was observed many times. The V call is TRBV12-3 or TRBV12-4, the J call TRBJ1-5; D is ambiguous. Trimming removed 1 base from V and 6 bases from J, with 13 bases in between. This CDR3 spans 15 amino acids. Here the CDR3 reads CASSLGLGLSQPQHF. CDR3 sequence (DNA): TGTGCCAGCAGTTTAGGCTTGGGTTTGAGTCAGCCCCAGCATTTT.

Ten or more counts support this clonotype. The chain combines TRBV20-1 with TRBJ1-1; D remains ambiguous. V shed 0 bases and J shed 3 bases, with 11 bases lying between them. Germline V gene data show CDR1 as DFQATT and CDR2 as SNEGSKA (reference sequence). This CDR3 has 14 amino acids. This CDR3 is CSARDPQKHTEAFF. The CDR3, as DNA: TGCAGTGCTAGAGATCCGCAGAAGCACACTGAAGCTTTCTTT.

This clonotype was detected many times. The chain has TRBV28 and TRBJ2-2; D gene ambiguous. The CDR3 totals 14 residues. Deletions cut 5 bases from V and 1 base from J, with 8 bases between. CDR1 MDHEN and CDR2 SYDVKM come from the germline V gene. Here the CDR3 reads CASSPEWNTGELFF. Written as DNA, the CDR3 is TGTGCCAGCAGTCCTGAGTGGAACACCGGGGAGCTGTTTTTT.

This clonotype was counted many times. V usage is TRBV12-3 or TRBV12-4 and J usage is TRBJ2-2; D call uncertain. The CDR3 length is 15 residues. V lost 2 bases and J 0 bases, leaving 7 bases between the germline ends. CDR3 sequence: CASSLRLANTGELFF. In nucleotides, the CDR3 is TGTGCCAGCAGTTTAAGGCTAGCGAACACCGGGGAGCTGTTTTTT.

This clonotype was recorded many times. This chain links TRBV20-1 with TRBJ2-5; 12 bases are shared with TRBD2. The J segment lost 2 bases and the V segment lost 0 bases, leaving 16 bases of the junction unmatched. The CDR3 is 20 amino acids. Germline CDR1 is DFQATT and CDR2 is SNEGSKA (reference sequence). The CDR3 loop reads CSARDWLAGGQSPLQETQYF. CDR3 coding DNA: TGCAGTGCTAGAGATTGGCTAGCGGGGGGGCAAAGCCCATTACAAGAGACCCAGTACTTC.

The V gene is TRBV4-1, the J gene TRBJ1-2, with TRBD1 as a possible D gene (6 bases). Trimming removed 0 bases from V and 2 bases from J, with 16 bases in between. The CDR3 totals 17 residues. Per the germline V gene, CDR1 is MGHRA and CDR2 is YSYEKL. The chain's CDR3 is CASSQERTANPNYGYTF. The CDR3 DNA sequence: TGCGCCAGCAGCCAAGAACGGACAGCGAACCCCAACTATGGCTACACCTTC.

At least ten counts were recorded for this clonotype. The chain couples TRBV6-1 to TRBJ1-1; D call uncertain. The germline V gene has CDR1 MNHNS and CDR2 SASEGT. V lost 2 bases to trimming and J lost 10 bases, with 11 bases between them. CDR3 length equals 12 residues. The CDR3 loop is CASSERVLGAFF. CDR3 DNA: TGTGCCAGCAGTGAAAGGGTATTGGGAGCTTTCTTT.

There are many counts of this clonotype. This chain uses TRBV12-5 with TRBJ1-1, with D unclear. V was clipped by 6 bases and J by 7 bases, with 9 bases between them. The CDR3 totals 11 residues. CDR1 LGHNT and CDR2 FRNRAP come from the germline V gene. The CDR3 bases are TGTGCTAGTGGGCTGGGTGGTGAAGCTTTCTTT. It translates to CASGLGGEAFF.

This chain joins TRBV15 and TRBJ2-7, with D unclear. This CDR3 has 15 residues. The V gene's germline CDR1 is LNHNV and CDR2 YYDKDF (reference sequence). V was trimmed by 1 base and J by 5 bases, leaving 15 bases between them. CDR3 nucleotides: TGTGCCACCAGCAGAGGGCCCTTGGGTCGCGACGAGCAGTACTTC. Its translation: CATSRGPLGRDEQYF.

This clonotype was seen ten or more times. The genes are TRBV20-1 and TRBJ2-7; TRBD2 matches at 13 bases. Trimming took 1 base from V and 3 from J; bases not matched to a gene: 3. In germline, CDR1 is DFQATT, CDR2 SNEGSKA (reference sequence). The length of the CDR3 is 15 residues. The CDR3 DNA sequence: TGCAGTGCTAGAGTCGGACTAGCGGGAGTCTACGAGCAGTACTTC. This encodes CSARVGLAGVYEQYF.

About this clonotype itself: Compared with germline, one end of the junction differs, possibly owing to a read error. V gene TRBV5-1 combines with J gene TRBJ1-3, with D unresolved. Germline V gene lookup returns CDR1 SGHRS and CDR2 YFSETQ. CDR3 size: 11 residues. The CDR3 nucleotides are TGCGCCAGCGGCTTCGGAAACACCATATATTTT. This translates into CASGFGNTIYF.

In its sample, this clonotype was seen many times. The CDR3 DNA follows: TGTGCCAGCATTTTTTGGGGAAACACCTACGAGCAGTACTTC. This encodes CASIFWGNTYEQYF. V gene TRBV2 combines with J gene TRBJ2-7; unclear D gene. V was cut by 7 bases and J by 2 bases, with 15 bases left in between. CDR1 is SNHLY, CDR2 FYNNEI, per germline. This CDR3 region has 14 residues.

This clonotype occurred many times. This chain uses TRBV12-3 or TRBV12-4 with TRBJ2-5; a weak D match, TRBD1 (5 bases). CDR3 size: 14 residues. The V and J ends lost 3 bases and 3 bases respectively, with 11 bases between them. CDR3 loop: CASSFARQKETQYF. The CDR3 nucleotides read TGTGCCAGCAGTTTTGCCCGACAGAAAGAGACCCAGTACTTC.

This clonotype occurred many times. The chain couples TRBV6-5 to TRBJ2-2; no reliable D call. Trimming cost V 3 bases and J 2 bases, with 7 bases left between them. Per the germline V gene, CDR1 is MNHEY and CDR2 is SVGAGI. There are 14 residues in the CDR3. The CDR3 region has the DNA TGTGCCAGCAGTTATTCCGTTAACACCGGGGAGCTGTTTTTT. This sequence encodes CASSYSVNTGELFF.

This clonotype was found many times. V and J are TRBV6-5 and TRBJ2-5, with D maybe TRBD1 (6 bases). CDR1 is MNHEY and CDR2 is SVGAGI in the germline V gene. This CDR3 region has 15 residues. Trimming removed 5 bases at V and 2 bases at J, with 15 bases between. CDR3 coding DNA: TGTGCCAGCAGTACGTGGGACACCCGTCAAGAGACCCAGTACTTC. It is translated as CASSTWDTRQETQYF.

The chain couples TRBV6-5 to TRBJ1-1; D gene unclear. The CDR3 has 15 residues. Germline V CDR1 and CDR2: MNHEY, SVGAGI. V lost 4 bases and J 0 bases, leaving 12 bases between the germline ends. The CDR3 DNA sequence: TGTGCCAGCAGTTTCCCTCGGACGGTGAACACTGAAGCTTTCTTT. Encoded protein: CASSFPRTVNTEAFF.